The 32 T cell receptor beta chains in this list originate from one sample, sequenced in a study of blood T cell repertoires in COVID-19. Only in-frame clones appear in the TCRdb table, and some are missing; sequencing was by immunoSEQ multiplex PCR. Of approximately 140,000 clones in the sample, around 80% are singletons; the top ten hold nearly 15%. The sample was peripheral blood. The receptors were sampled from a human donor with acute or convalescent COVID-19. The donor label of this sample is uncertain.

This sequence joins TRBV14 and TRBJ1-6; 8 bases are shared with TRBD1. The germline V gene encodes CDR1 SGHDN and CDR2 FVKESK. This CDR3 is built from 15 residues. J was trimmed by 9 bases and V by 0 bases; bases with no gene match: 4. CDR3 amino acids: CASSQDRTGPSPLHF. The CDR3 DNA reads TGTGCCAGCAGCCAAGATCGGACAGGGCCTTCACCCCTCCACTTT.

This chain uses TRBV5-4 with TRBJ2-7, with TRBD1 matching over 9 bases. Germline CDR1 SGHNT, CDR2 YYREEE (reference sequence). This CDR3 comprises 12 residues. The CDR3 region has the DNA TGTGCCAGCAGCTTGGAGGGGACAGGGTCTAGCGTC. Its protein is CASSLEGTGSSV.

This chain joins TRBV7-2 and TRBJ1-1; 8 positions match TRBD1. This CDR3 has 15 amino acids. The germline gives CDR1 SGHTA, CDR2 FQGNSA. V gave up 4 bases and J gave up 1 base; unmatched junction bases: 5. The CDR3, as DNA: TGTGCCAGCAGCTCACCAGGGGGCTGGAACACTGAAGCTTTCTTT. Translation: CASSSPGGWNTEAFF.

This sequence joins TRBV6-5 and TRBJ1-1; tentative D call: TRBD1 (6 bases). Trimming took 8 bases from V and 9 from J, leaving 16 bases between them. This CDR3 spans 12 amino acids. Germline CDR1 is MNHEY and CDR2 is SVGAGI. Here the CDR3 DNA reads TGTGCCAGCGGCCCCCCGACAGGAAAAGCTTTCTTT. This gives the protein CASGPPTGKAFF.

This chain uses TRBV9 with TRBJ2-7; no reliable D call. Germline loops: CDR1 SGDLS, CDR2 YYNGEE. V shed 4 bases and J shed 3 bases, with 17 bases lying between them. This CDR3 is 15 amino acids long. The CDR3: CASSPSPFGVYEQYF. The CDR3 region has the DNA TGTGCCAGCAGCCCCTCTCCCTTTGGAGTCTACGAGCAGTACTTC.

This clone was detected ten times or more. The genes are TRBV5-5 and TRBJ2-1, with D possibly matching TRBD2 (5 bases). CDR3 length equals 15 residues. CDR1 and CDR2 from the germline V gene are SGHKS and YYEKEE (reference sequence). V lost 0 bases and J 5 bases, leaving 12 bases between the germline ends. CDR3 loop: CASSLGQLVNNEQFF. The CDR3 DNA follows: TGTGCCAGCAGCTTGGGTCAACTAGTAAACAATGAGCAGTTCTTC.

This clone was observed a few times. The rearrangement uses TRBV7-2 and TRBJ2-7; a weak D match, TRBD1 (5 bases). V lost 5 bases and J lost 4, with 15 bases in between. This CDR3 comprises 14 residues. Germline V gives CDR1 SGHTA, CDR2 FQGNSA. In nucleotides, the CDR3 is TGTGCCAGCAGCATAAAACGGACAACATACGAGCAGTACTTC. Translated: CASSIKRTTYEQYF. Full variable domain (missing parts from reference TRBV7-2 and TRBJ2-7): GAGVSQSPSNKVTEKGKDVELRCDPISGHTALYWYRQSLGQGLEFLIYFQGNSAPDKSGLPSDRFSAERTGGSVSTLTIQRTQQEDSAVYLCASSIKRTTYEQYFGPGTRLTVT.

The DNA of the CDR3 is TGTGCCAGCAGCCTCCGACAGGGAATATTCGTTTACCCCTCCTACGAGCAGTACTTC. It is translated as CASSLRQGIFVYPSYEQYF. The chain links TRBV21-1 to TRBJ2-7; the listed D gene, TRBD1, was not tested against the DNA. TRBV21-1 represents a pseudogene. The CDR3 extends over 19 amino acids.

The rearrangement uses TRBV7-9 and TRBJ1-2; D gene uncertain. The CDR3 length is 12 residues. Germline CDR1 SEHNR, CDR2 FQNEAQ (reference sequence). Trimming took 5 bases from V and 4 from J, leaving 8 bases between them. This CDR3 reads CASSPQSYGYTF. CDR3 DNA: TGTGCCAGCAGCCCCCAGTCCTATGGCTACACCTTC.

J is TRBJ2-1 and V is TRBV5-8; TRBD1 aligns across 10 bases. Germline CDR1 reads SGHTS; CDR2 reads YDEGEE. V lost 0 bases to trimming and J lost 4 bases; unmatched junction nucleotides: 4. This CDR3 region has 16 residues. Written as DNA, the CDR3 is TGTGCCAGCAGCTTGGTCCCGGGACAGGGGTACAATGAGCAGTTCTTC. It codes for CASSLVPGQGYNEQFF.

J is TRBJ1-1 and V is TRBV7-9; the D is unclear. Germline CDR1 and CDR2: SEHNR and FQNEAQ (reference sequence). The CDR3 spans 13 residues. Trimming removed 6 bases from V and 1 base from J, with 9 bases in between. In DNA, the CDR3 is TGTGCCAGCAGAGTAGTATGGAACACTGAAGCTTTCTTT. Its protein product is CASRVVWNTEAFF.

The genes are TRBV14 and TRBJ1-2; D remains unclear. The CDR3 is 14 amino acids. The germline CDR1 and CDR2 sequences are SGHDN and FVKESK. V lost 1 base, J lost 2 bases, and 8 bases lay in between. In DNA form, the CDR3 reads TGTGCCAGCAGCCAAGGACGGAGAAACTATGGCTACACCTTC. It codes for CASSQGRRNYGYTF.

In this sample, this clone turned up a few times. The chain links TRBV19 to TRBJ1-1; D gene unclear. Germline V gene sequence: CDR1 LNHDA, CDR2 SQIVND (reference sequence). The CDR3 length is 13 residues. V lost 5 bases to trimming and J lost 5 bases, with 12 bases between them. The CDR3 is CASSADVRTEAFF. For the CDR3, the DNA is TGTGCCAGTAGTGCCGACGTGAGGACTGAAGCTTTCTTT.

The chain carries TRBV6-5 and TRBJ2-6; possible D gene TRBD2, 6 bases. V dropped 2 bases and J dropped 1 base, with 9 bases sitting between them. The CDR3 totals 16 residues. Germline loops: CDR1 MNHEY, CDR2 SVGAGI. For the CDR3, the DNA is TGTGCCAGCAGTTACGAGCGGGCTTCTGGGGCCAACGTCCTGACTTTC. Protein sequence: CASSYERASGANVLTF.

The V and J genes are TRBV7-2 and TRBJ2-7; the match to TRBD1 covers 7 bases. Germline assignment: CDR1 SGHTA and CDR2 FQGNSA. J lost 4 bases, V lost 5 bases, and 5 bases had no gene match. The CDR3 length is 13 residues. The DNA for the CDR3 is TGTGCCAGCAGCCAGGACAGGTATTACGAGCAGTACTTC. It translates to CASSQDRYYEQYF.

The chain joins TRBV7-9 to TRBJ2-3, with a possible D match to TRBD2 (6 bases). V lost 2 bases and J lost 3, with 12 bases in between. CDR1 is SEHNR and CDR2 is FQNEAQ in the germline V gene (reference sequence). CDR3 size: 15 residues. The CDR3 DNA is TGTGCCAGCAGCTTATCGGAGGGTGCTACAGATACGCAGTATTTT. Translating gives CASSLSEGATDTQYF. The complete variable domain, with remaining parts taken from reference TRBV7-9 and TRBJ2-3, reads DTGVSQNPRHKITKRGQNVTFRCDPISEHNRLYWYRQTLGQGPEFLTYFQNEAQLEKSRLLSDRFSAERPKGSFSTLEIQRTEQGDSAMYLCASSLSEGATDTQYFGPGTRLTVL.

The chain couples TRBV3-1 (or the pseudogene TRBV3-2) to TRBJ2-5, with a possible D match to TRBD1 (6 bases). The ends were cut back, 4 bases at V and 7 bases at J, with 16 bases in the middle. The CDR3 runs to 14 residues. Germline V gene sequence: CDR1 LGHDT, CDR2 YNNKEL (reference sequence). CDR3 amino acids: CASSLQVRGWTQYF. The DNA of the CDR3 is TGTGCCAGCAGCCTCCAGGTCAGGGGATGGACCCAGTACTTC.

CDR3 DNA: TGTGCCAGCAGCTTAGTCGGGAGTTCCGACGAGCAGTACTTC. This sequence encodes CASSLVGSSDEQYF. V and J are TRBV7-8 and TRBJ2-7; TRBD2 might be the D (6 bases). The V and J ends lost 1 base and 5 bases respectively, with 12 bases between them. The CDR3 sequence is 14 residues long. Germline CDR1 reads SGHVS; CDR2 reads FQNEAQ. The full variable domain, in which reference TRBV7-8 and TRBJ2-7 provide the parts outside the CDR3, is GAGVSQSPRYKVAKRGQDVALRCDPISGHVSLFWYQQALGQGPEFLTYFQNEAQLDKSGLPSDRFFAERPEGSVSTLKIQRTQQEDSAVYLCASSLVGSSDEQYFGPGTRLTVT.

The CDR3 nucleotides are TGTGCCAGCAGCGTAGAGGGGATCTCTGAAGCTTTCTTT. This encodes CASSVEGISEAFF. The V call is TRBV9, the J call TRBJ1-1, with a tentative D call TRBD1 (5 bases). Germline V gene data show CDR1 as SGDLS and CDR2 as YYNGEE. This CDR3 is 13 amino acids long. Trimming took 0 bases from V and 6 from J, leaving 9 bases between them.

This chain links TRBV7-2 with TRBJ2-7; TRBD2 matches 9 bases. CDR1 SGHTA and CDR2 FQGNSA come from the germline V gene. CDR3 size: 15 residues. The V and J ends lost 1 base and 2 bases, in that order; junction bases with no gene match: 3. CDR3 coding DNA: TGTGCCAGCAGCTTAGTCCCTAGCGGGGCCTACGAGCAGTACTTC. Translated, it gives CASSLVPSGAYEQYF.

The chain uses TRBV11-2 and TRBJ1-6; no clear D gene. The V end lost 5 bases, the J end lost 2 bases, and 13 bases lay between the germline ends. Germline V CDR1 and CDR2: SGHAT, FQNNGV. This CDR3 is built from 16 residues. The CDR3 reads CASSPRVRTYNSPLHF. The CDR3 DNA reads as TGTGCCAGCAGCCCGAGGGTGAGGACCTATAATTCACCCCTCCACTTT.

This rearrangement joins TRBV4-1 to TRBJ1-4; D gene ambiguous. Germline V gene lookup returns CDR1 MGHRA and CDR2 YSYEKL. The CDR3 contains 16 residues. V lost 4 bases, J lost 0 bases, and 12 bases lay in between. The CDR3 DNA reads TGCGCCAGCAGCCGGTGGACGGACTCAACTAATGAAAAACTGTTTTTT. Its protein product is CASSRWTDSTNEKLFF.

This clone was seen once. The rearrangement joins TRBV19 to TRBJ1-2; the match to TRBD1 covers 7 bases. Germline lookup yields CDR1 LNHDA and CDR2 SQIVND (reference sequence). V trimming: 6 bases; J trimming: 1 base; junction bases outside the gene matches: 8. This CDR3 is built from 15 residues. The CDR3 region has the DNA TGTGCCAGTAGCACCCGACAGGGAAGTAACTATGGCTACACCTTC. Translated: CASSTRQGSNYGYTF.

The chain is built from TRBV14 and TRBJ1-3; D is uncertain. V was shortened by 1 base and J by 0 bases, with 10 bases between the two germline ends. In germline, CDR1 is SGHDN, CDR2 FVKESK. This CDR3 contains 16 residues. CDR3 loop: CASSQARSYSGNTIYF. CDR3 nucleotides: TGTGCCAGCAGCCAAGCCCGAAGCTACTCTGGAAACACCATATATTTT.

This clone was recorded only once. The rearrangement uses TRBV5-1 and TRBJ1-1; D call uncertain. Looked up from germline, CDR1 is SGHRS and CDR2 is YFSETQ. The V gene lost 0 bases and the J gene lost 6 bases, with 12 bases spanning the gap. This CDR3 is 14 amino acids long. The CDR3 coding sequence is TGCGCCAGCAGCTTGGCGGTTCCCCCCGCTGAAGCTTTCTTT. Translated, it gives CASSLAVPPAEAFF.

The chain couples TRBV4-1 to TRBJ2-7; possible D gene TRBD2, 6 bases. The length of the CDR3 is 13 residues. The V gene lost 4 bases and the J gene lost 6 bases, with 13 bases spanning the gap. Germline V gene lookup returns CDR1 MGHRA and CDR2 YSYEKL. The CDR3 loop is CASSPPLGGEQYF. DNA for the CDR3: TGCGCCAGCAGCCCCCCTCTCGGGGGCGAGCAGTACTTC.

V is TRBV18 and J is TRBJ1-2; 7 bases are shared with TRBD1. Germline CDR1 KGHSH, CDR2 LQKENI. This CDR3 is 14 amino acids long. V shed 3 bases, J shed 4 bases, and the junction held 5 bases outside the gene matches. In DNA form, the CDR3 reads TGTGCCAGCTCACCCGGACAGGCCAGCTATGGCTACACCTTC. Encoded protein: CASSPGQASYGYTF.

The gene calls are TRBV29-1 and TRBJ1-2; 9 positions agree with TRBD1. The ends lost 5 bases at V and 7 bases at J; junction bases unmatched: 8. This CDR3 region has 13 residues. In germline, CDR1 is SQVTM, CDR2 ANQGSEA. The CDR3 reads CSVHRDRESGYTF. The CDR3 DNA sequence: TGCAGCGTTCACCGGGACAGGGAAAGTGGCTACACCTTC.

This chain links TRBV7-9 with TRBJ1-2; 7 bases are shared with TRBD1. V shed 3 bases, J shed 2 bases, and the junction held 9 bases outside the gene matches. From germline, CDR1 is SEHNR and CDR2 FQNEAQ (reference sequence). The CDR3 consists of 16 residues. DNA for the CDR3: TGTGCCAGCAGCTTTACCACGACAGGGCTAAACTATGGCTACACCTTC. This translates into CASSFTTTGLNYGYTF.

The chain combines TRBV12-2 with TRBJ2-5; the table's TRBD1 call for D was not verified on the DNA. TRBV12-2 is termed a pseudogene. There are 17 residues in the CDR3. The CDR3 loop is CASRLVRLGALQETQYF. DNA of the CDR3: TGTGCAAGTCGCTTAGTTCGCTTGGGCGCCCTCCAAGAGACCCAGTACTTC.

The J gene is TRBJ1-2, the V gene TRBV7-2; 7 bases agree with TRBD1. This CDR3 comprises 15 residues. Trimming at V came to 1 base and at J to 4 bases, leaving 6 bases not matched to a gene. Germline V gives CDR1 SGHTA, CDR2 FQGNSA. As DNA, the CDR3 is TGTGCCAGCAGCTTAGGACAGGGATGGGCCTATGGCTACACCTTC. Its translation is CASSLGQGWAYGYTF.

This chain joins TRBV14 and TRBJ2-5; perhaps TRBD1 as D (5 bases). Trimming removed 1 base at V and 2 bases at J, with 17 bases between. This CDR3 is 17 amino acids long. The germline CDR1 and CDR2 sequences are SGHDN and FVKESK. CDR3 in DNA: TGTGCCAGCAGCCAAGCATGGACACGGTTTATGCAAGAGACCCAGTACTTC. This encodes CASSQAWTRFMQETQYF.